This T cell receptor beta chain comes out of a study of immune characterization of retroperitoneal liposarcoma. The germline V gene encodes CDR1 SGHTA and CDR2 FQGTGA. The CDR3 extends over 13 amino acids. TCRdb itself ran the PCR reads through MiXCR, one entry per CDR3 protein. In the table there are some 10,000 distinct CDR3 sequences, about a quarter of which are singletons. The chain couples TRBV7-3 to TRBJ2-1; D remains ambiguous. The J call is uncertain, as TRBJ2-5 better fits the DNA end. The sequenced sample was tumor tissue. This sequence originates from a female donor with retroperitoneal liposarcoma. The CDR3 here is CASSFSYQETQYF. DNA of the CDR3: TGTGCCAGCAGCTTCTCCTACCAAGAGACCCAGTACTTC.